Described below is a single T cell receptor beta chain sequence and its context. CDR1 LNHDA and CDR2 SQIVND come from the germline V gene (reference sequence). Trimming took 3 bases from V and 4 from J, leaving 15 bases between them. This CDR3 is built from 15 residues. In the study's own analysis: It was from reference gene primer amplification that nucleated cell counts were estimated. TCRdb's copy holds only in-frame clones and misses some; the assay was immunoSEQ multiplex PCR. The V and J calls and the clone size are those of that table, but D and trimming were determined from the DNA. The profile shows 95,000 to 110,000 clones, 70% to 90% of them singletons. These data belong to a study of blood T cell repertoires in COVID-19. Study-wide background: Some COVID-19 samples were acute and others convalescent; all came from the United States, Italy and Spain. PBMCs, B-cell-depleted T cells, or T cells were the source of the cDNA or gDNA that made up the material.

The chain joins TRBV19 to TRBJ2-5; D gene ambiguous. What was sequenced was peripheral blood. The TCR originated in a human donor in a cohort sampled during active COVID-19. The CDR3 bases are TGTGCCAGTAGTATGTCAGATTTGCCAATAGAGACCCAGTACTTC. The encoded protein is CASSMSDLPIETQYF.